This is a list of T cell receptor beta chains from one sample in a study of vaccination effects on CD4 cells after COVID-19. TCRdb's table, derived via immunoSEQ multiplex PCR, lists solely in-frame clones and lacks some. Of around 40,000 clones in the sample, approximately 67% were seen once. Their antigens remain unidentified. Here the sequenced sample was CD4+ T cells from PBMCs cultured without peptide, taken before COVID-19 vaccination. The origin of the receptors is a human donor who received a COVID-19 vaccine. The CDR3 runs from the conserved cysteine through the conserved F or W. A D gene is named only where the DNA matches it firmly. Not all rows give a size; the values are once, few, many and, for expanded clones, a class.

size,D,J,V,length,CDR3,DNA
few,.,TRBJ1-5,TRBV3-1/TRBV3-2,15,CASSQGAGGNQPQHF,TGTGCCAGCAGCCAAGGGGCAGGGGGCAATCAGCCCCAGCATTTT
.,.,TRBJ1-3,TRBV5-1,14,CASSLERQVGTIYF,TGCGCCAGCAGCTTGGAGCGGCAGGTTGGCACCATATATTTT
.,.,TRBJ1-1,TRBV5-1,14,CASSLGGTNTEAFF,TGCGCCAGCAGCTTAGGGGGAACGAACACTGAAGCTTTCTTT
.,TRBD2,TRBJ2-3,TRBV6-4,16,CASSDSAGAETDTQYF,TGTGCCAGCAGTGACTCGGCGGGAGCGGAGACAGATACGCAGTATTTT
.,.,TRBJ1-6,TRBV5-4,15,CASSLGTSNNSPLHF,TGTGCCAGCAGCTTGGGGACATCCAATAATTCACCCCTCCACTTT
.,.,TRBJ1-1,TRBV5-6,15,CASTMGDARGTEAFF,TGTGCCAGCACCATGGGGGACGCTAGGGGCACTGAAGCTTTCTTT
.,.,TRBJ1-4,TRBV30,15,CAWSVGGPGNEKLFF,TGTGCCTGGAGTGTAGGGGGTCCGGGGAACGAAAAACTGTTTTTT
.,.,TRBJ1-6,TRBV4-2,14,CASSQAMENSPLHF,TGTGCCAGCAGCCAAGCCATGGAAAATTCACCCCTCCACTTT
.,.,TRBJ1-2,TRBV6-1,14,CASSEGGGVRGYTF,TGTGCCAGCAGTGAAGGTGGTGGGGTGAGGGGCTACACCTTC
.,TRBD2,TRBJ2-3,TRBV6-4,14,CASSDRGGTDTQYF,TGTGCCAGCAGTGACCGGGGGGGAACAGATACGCAGTATTTT
.,.,TRBJ1-1,TRBV3-1/TRBV3-2,15,CASSQGGRRNTEAFF,TGTGCCAGCAGCCAAGGGGGGCGAAGGAACACTGAAGCTTTCTTT
once,TRBD1,TRBJ2-7,TRBV18,13,CASSRDREDEQYF,TGTGCCAGCTCACGGGACAGGGAGGACGAGCAGTACTTC
.,TRBD2,TRBJ2-6,TRBV19,17,CASSTYVAGGGANVLTF,TGTGCCAGTAGTACGTACGTAGCGGGAGGTGGGGCCAACGTCCTGACTTTC
.,.,TRBJ2-4,TRBV4-1,15,CASSQPTGRENIQYF,TGCGCCAGCAGCCAACCTACAGGGAGGGAAAACATTCAGTACTTC
few,.,TRBJ1-1,TRBV14,12,CASSPQGIKAFF,TGTGCCAGCAGCCCCCAGGGAATTAAGGCTTTCTTT
.,.,TRBJ2-3,TRBV5-1,15,CASSLEAPGTDTQYF,TGCGCCAGCAGCTTGGAGGCCCCCGGCACAGATACGCAGTATTTT
few,TRBD2,TRBJ2-1,TRBV10-2,13,CASASGGASEQFF,TGCGCCAGCGCCAGCGGGGGGGCCAGTGAGCAGTTCTTC
.,.,TRBJ2-1,TRBV7-6,14,CASSLDGGRREQFF,TGTGCCAGCAGCTTAGACGGGGGTCGGAGGGAGCAGTTCTTC
.,.,TRBJ1-2,TRBV30,13,CAWMGQANYGYTF,TGTGCCTGGATGGGGCAGGCTAACTATGGCTACACCTTC
.,TRBD2,TRBJ2-1,TRBV5-1,16,CASRPKSGRTYNEQFF,TGCGCCAGCAGACCCAAAAGCGGGAGGACCTACAATGAGCAGTTCTTC
.,.,TRBJ2-7,TRBV5-1,16,CASSYGIGRANYEQYF,TGCGCCAGCAGCTACGGTATCGGCAGGGCCAACTACGAGCAGTACTTC
.,TRBD1,TRBJ1-6,TRBV7-9,15,CASRSGTGTNSPLHF,TGTGCCAGCAGGTCCGGGACAGGGACTAATTCACCCCTCCACTTT
.,.,TRBJ1-2,TRBV5-1,14,CASSTAGDRYGYTF,TGCGCCAGCAGCACCGCAGGGGATAGGTATGGCTACACCTTC
.,TRBD1,TRBJ2-2,TRBV18,16,CASSPVAGGVAGELFF,TGTGCCAGCTCACCAGTGGCAGGGGGCGTCGCCGGGGAGCTGTTTTTT
.,TRBD2,TRBJ2-3,TRBV9,16,CASSFTTGGRTDTQYF,TGTGCCAGCAGCTTCACAACGGGAGGGCGGACAGATACGCAGTATTTT
few,.,TRBJ1-1,TRBV5-6,18,CASSYKIGVAPSTAEAFF,TGTGCCAGCAGCTACAAAATAGGGGTAGCCCCCTCCACGGCTGAAGCTTTCTTT
.,.,TRBJ2-3,TRBV6-1,16,CASSERTRIGTDTQYF,TGTGCCAGCAGTGAAAGGACTCGAATCGGCACAGATACGCAGTATTTT
.,TRBD2,TRBJ2-1,TRBV11-2,17,CASSSTIAGINYNEQFF,TGTGCCAGCAGCTCTACTATAGCGGGAATCAACTACAATGAGCAGTTCTTC
.,.,TRBJ2-7,TRBV6-5,15,CASRTGTEAPYEQYF,TGTGCCAGCAGAACCGGGACCGAGGCCCCCTACGAGCAGTACTTC
few,.,TRBJ2-1,TRBV7-8,17,CASSSGNLALSYNEQFF,TGTGCCAGCAGCTCAGGTAATCTAGCGCTATCCTACAATGAGCAGTTCTTC
few,TRBD2,TRBJ2-1,TRBV6-1,16,CASSVRGSGSADEQFF,TGTGCCAGCAGTGTACGGGGTAGCGGGAGTGCCGATGAGCAGTTCTTC
.,TRBD1,TRBJ1-5,TRBV18,15,CASSQGAFGNQPQHF,TGTGCCAGCTCACAGGGGGCTTTTGGCAATCAGCCCCAGCATTTT
once,.,TRBJ1-4,TRBV6-5,14,CASKTGGFNEKLFF,TGTGCCAGCAAGACCGGGGGATTTAATGAAAAACTGTTTTTT
once,TRBD1,TRBJ1-2,TRBV30,14,CAGGRTGGNYGYTF,TGTGCCGGAGGTCGGACAGGGGGCAACTATGGCTACACCTTC
.,TRBD1,TRBJ2-7,TRBV6-5,15,CASSLSGQGSYEQYF,TGTGCCAGCTCCCTTTCGGGACAGGGGTCCTACGAGCAGTACTTC
.,TRBD1,TRBJ1-3,TRBV18,15,CASSSTGDSGNTIYF,TGTGCCAGCTCCTCGACAGGGGACTCTGGAAACACCATATATTTT
.,TRBD2,TRBJ2-5,TRBV20-1,15,CSASKASGFQETQYF,TGCAGTGCTAGTAAGGCTAGCGGCTTCCAAGAGACCCAGTACTTC
.,TRBD2,TRBJ2-2,TRBV5-1,15,CASSLVGLASGELFF,TGCGCCAGCAGCTTGGTGGGACTAGCCTCCGGGGAGCTGTTTTTT
.,.,TRBJ1-1,TRBV11-2,15,CASSTSSRGNTEAFF,TGTGCCAGCAGCACGAGTAGTCGGGGGAACACTGAAGCTTTCTTT
.,.,TRBJ2-5,TRBV18,14,CASSPPASSETQYF,TGTGCCAGCTCACCACCGGCTAGCTCGGAGACCCAGTACTTC
once,.,TRBJ2-4,TRBV3-1/TRBV3-2,16,CASSPTGRLAKNIQYF,TGTGCCAGCAGCCCAACAGGGAGACTAGCCAAAAACATTCAGTACTTC
.,TRBD2,TRBJ2-7,TRBV5-3,17,CARSRTSGNGRSYEQYF,TGTGCCAGAAGCCGGACTAGCGGGAACGGTCGTTCTTACGAGCAGTACTTC
.,.,TRBJ1-3,TRBV7-9,15,CASSSVGGSGNTIYF,TGTGCCAGCAGCTCCGTAGGGGGATCTGGAAACACCATATATTTT
.,.,TRBJ1-1,TRBV6-6,14,CASSYGGLGTEAFF,TGTGCCAGCAGTTACGGGGGGCTTGGCACTGAAGCTTTCTTT
.,.,TRBJ2-3,TRBV4-2,15,CASSQDRGSADTQYF,TGTGCCAGCAGCCAAGATAGGGGGTCGGCAGATACGCAGTATTTT
few,.,TRBJ2-1,TRBV7-2,14,CASSRTDKENEQFF,TGTGCCAGCAGTCGGACAGATAAGGAAAATGAGCAGTTCTTC
once,TRBD2,TRBJ2-7,TRBV6-5,13,CASGLAGTYEQYF,TGTGCCAGTGGACTAGCGGGAACGTACGAGCAGTACTTC
.,.,TRBJ1-1,TRBV30,12,CAWDARTTEAFF,TGTGCCTGGGACGCACGGACCACTGAAGCTTTCTTT
.,TRBD1,TRBJ2-2,TRBV7-8,16,CASSRLEGGGTGELFF,TGTGCCAGCAGCCGCCTTGAAGGGGGCGGCACCGGGGAGCTGTTTTTT
.,.,TRBJ2-3,TRBV2,13,CASSKRSTDTQYF,TGTGCCAGCAGCAAGCGTAGCACAGATACGCAGTATTTT
.,.,TRBJ1-1,TRBV2,15,CASSGPTAINTEAFF,TGTGCCAGCAGTGGTCCGACAGCCATAAACACTGAAGCTTTCTTT
.,TRBD1,TRBJ2-5,TRBV5-1,14,CASSWDRGQETQYF,TGCGCCAGCAGCTGGGACAGGGGACAAGAGACCCAGTACTTC
few,.,TRBJ1-4,TRBV6-6,13,CASSSPRDAKLFF,TGTGCCAGCAGTTCGCCCAGGGATGCAAAACTGTTTTTT
.,.,TRBJ1-5,TRBV7-2,13,CASSHPGIQPQHF,TGTGCCAGCAGCCATCCGGGGATTCAGCCCCAGCATTTT